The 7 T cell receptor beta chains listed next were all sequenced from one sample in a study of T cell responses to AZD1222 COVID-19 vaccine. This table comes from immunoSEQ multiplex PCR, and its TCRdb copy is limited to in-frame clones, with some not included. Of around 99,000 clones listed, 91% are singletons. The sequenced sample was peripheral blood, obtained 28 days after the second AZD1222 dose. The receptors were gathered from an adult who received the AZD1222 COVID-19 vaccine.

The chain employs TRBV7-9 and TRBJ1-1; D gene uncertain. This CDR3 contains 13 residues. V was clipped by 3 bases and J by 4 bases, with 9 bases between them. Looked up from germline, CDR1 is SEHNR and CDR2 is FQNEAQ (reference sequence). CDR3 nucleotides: TGTGCCAGCAGCTTTGGAACGGGCACTGAAGCTTTCTTT. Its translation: CASSFGTGTEAFF.

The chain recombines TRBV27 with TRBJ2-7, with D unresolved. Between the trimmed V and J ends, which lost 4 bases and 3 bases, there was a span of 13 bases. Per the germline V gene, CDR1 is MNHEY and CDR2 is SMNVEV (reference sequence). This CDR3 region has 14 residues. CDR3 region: CASSSRGRIYEQYF. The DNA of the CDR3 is TGTGCCAGCAGTTCTCGAGGACGGATCTACGAGCAGTACTTC.

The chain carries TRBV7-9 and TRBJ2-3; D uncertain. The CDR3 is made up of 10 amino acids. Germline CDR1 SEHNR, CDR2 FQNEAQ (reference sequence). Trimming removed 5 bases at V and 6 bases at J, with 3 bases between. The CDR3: CASSGDTQYF. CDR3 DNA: TGTGCCAGCAGCGGCGATACGCAGTATTTT.

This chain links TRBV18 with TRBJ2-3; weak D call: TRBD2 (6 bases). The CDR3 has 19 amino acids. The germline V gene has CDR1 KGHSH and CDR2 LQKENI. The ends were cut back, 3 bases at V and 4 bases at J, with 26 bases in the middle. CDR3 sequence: CASSPPWGEGGKRADTQYF. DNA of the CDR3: TGTGCCAGCTCACCGCCATGGGGAGAAGGAGGGAAACGCGCAGATACGCAGTATTTT.

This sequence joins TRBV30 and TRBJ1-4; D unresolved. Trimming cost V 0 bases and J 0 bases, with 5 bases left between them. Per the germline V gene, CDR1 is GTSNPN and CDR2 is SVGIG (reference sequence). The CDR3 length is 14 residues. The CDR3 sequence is CAWSVPATNEKLFF. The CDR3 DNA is TGTGCCTGGAGTGTACCCGCAACTAATGAAAAACTGTTTTTT.

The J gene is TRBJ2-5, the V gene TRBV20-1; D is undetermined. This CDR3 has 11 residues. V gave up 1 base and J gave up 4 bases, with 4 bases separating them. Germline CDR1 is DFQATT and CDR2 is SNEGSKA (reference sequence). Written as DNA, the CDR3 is TGCAGTGCTAGAGTTAGAGAGACCCAGTACTTC. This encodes CSARVRETQYF.

CDR3 protein: CASSLRGGPQETQYF. The CDR3 DNA reads TGTGCCAGCAGTTTGAGAGGGGGTCCCCAAGAGACCCAGTACTTC. This chain joins TRBV28 and TRBJ2-5; weak D call: TRBD1 (6 bases). Germline lookup yields CDR1 MDHEN and CDR2 SYDVKM. Between the trimmed V and J ends, which lost 3 bases and 1 base, there was a span of 12 bases. This CDR3 contains 15 residues.